This T cell receptor (beta chain) is drawn from a study of response to subunit inactivated influenza vaccine. This clonotype showed up many times. Its cognate antigen is unknown. Points from the study as a whole: Authors suggested few new T cells are recruited by each seasonal influenza vaccination.

The CDR3 is 11 amino acids. V was pared by 3 bases and J by 6 bases, with 3 bases between. TCRdb recomputed calls from the RT-PCR reads with MiXCR, one row per CDR3 protein. The sample holds approximately 490,000 distinct CDR3 sequences, roughly 7.6% seen once. This clonotype was obtained from a man between 50 and 75 years old who received an inactivated influenza vaccine. Sequencing used PBMCs from blood, obtained around 25 months after vaccination. The chain recombines TRBV12-3 or TRBV12-4 with TRBJ1-3; D not resolved. Here the CDR3 reads CASSLVNTIYF. For the CDR3, the DNA is TGTGCCAGCAGTTTGGTAAACACCATATATTTT.